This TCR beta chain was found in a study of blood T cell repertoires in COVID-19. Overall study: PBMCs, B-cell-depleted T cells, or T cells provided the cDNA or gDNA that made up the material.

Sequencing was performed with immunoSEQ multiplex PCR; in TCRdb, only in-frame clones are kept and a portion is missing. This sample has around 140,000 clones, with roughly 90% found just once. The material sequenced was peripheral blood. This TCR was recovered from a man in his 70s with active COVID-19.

The DNA of the CDR3 is TGTGCCAGCGGCCAAAACCTAGCGGGACAGCCCCAGCATTTT. It specifies CASGQNLAGQPQHF. The chain employs TRBV27 and TRBJ1-5; D ambiguous. From germline, CDR1 is MNHEY and CDR2 SMNVEV (reference sequence). CDR3 size: 14 residues. The germline V and J ends were trimmed by 8 bases and 7 bases, with 18 bases remaining between them.